These 23 T cell receptor beta chains were all obtained from the same sample, sequenced in a study of OX40 agonist ivuxolimab in advanced cancers. Sequencing used immunoSEQ multiplex PCR; TCRdb keeps in-frame clones, though not all of them. Of about 65,000 clones in the sample, 80% to 90% are singletons; the top ten hold approximately 0.39%. This specimen was CD4+ or CD8+ T cells sorted from blood, taken in a trial of the OX40 agonist ivuxolimab. The receptors shown here come from an adult with an advanced solid tumor such as melanoma, head and neck, liver or kidney cancer.

The genes are TRBV4-1 and TRBJ1-2; D is ambiguous. The V gene's germline CDR1 is MGHRA and CDR2 YSYEKL. V was cut by 1 base and J by 8 bases, with 8 bases left in between. The CDR3 is made up of 12 amino acids. The DNA for the CDR3 is TGCGCCAGCAGCCAAGGGGTAGGAGGCTACACCTTC. Translation: CASSQGVGGYTF.

This chain links TRBV2 with TRBJ2-2; D may be TRBD2 (6 bases). Between the trimmed V and J ends, which lost 6 bases and 4 bases, there was a span of 15 bases. Germline V lookup: CDR1 SNHLY, CDR2 FYNNEI. This CDR3 has 15 residues. CDR3 in amino acids: CASREGRSVTGELFF. CDR3 coding DNA: TGTGCCAGCAGGGAGGGAAGGTCGGTCACCGGGGAGCTGTTTTTT.

The chain recombines TRBV7-2 with TRBJ1-5, with TRBD1 identical over 8 bases. The CDR3 runs 15 residues. The germline V gene has CDR1 SGHTA and CDR2 FQGNSA. J gave up 6 bases and V 4 bases, and 8 bases lay outside the gene matches. CDR3 in DNA: TGTGCCAGCAGCTATAGGACAGGGCAAGGTCAGCCCCAGCATTTT. As protein: CASSYRTGQGQPQHF.

This clone showed up just once. The chain combines TRBV5-1 with TRBJ2-7, with D uncertain. The CDR3 sequence is 14 residues long. Germline loops: CDR1 SGHRS, CDR2 YFSETQ. V was trimmed by 1 base and J by 2 bases, leaving 10 bases between them. DNA of the CDR3: TGCGCCAGCAGCTTGCAGGACGGTGCCTACGAGCAGTACTTC. It is translated as CASSLQDGAYEQYF.

The chain joins TRBV5-5 to TRBJ2-7, with D tentatively TRBD1 or TRBD2 (5 bases each). The CDR3 is made up of 14 amino acids. Germline CDR1 SGHKS, CDR2 YYEKEE (reference sequence). V dropped 0 bases and J dropped 11 bases, with 18 bases sitting between them. The CDR3 here is CASSLAETAGTKYF. In DNA form, the CDR3 reads TGTGCCAGCAGCTTGGCCGAAACTGCTGGGACGAAGTACTTC.

The chain combines TRBV4-1 with TRBJ2-7; TRBD2 aligns across 10 bases. Germline lookup yields CDR1 MGHRA and CDR2 YSYEKL. The CDR3 totals 18 residues. Trimming at V came to 1 base and at J to 3 bases, leaving 12 bases not matched to a gene. This CDR3 reads CASSQGGLAGARYYEQYF. The CDR3 DNA reads as TGCGCCAGCAGCCAAGGGGGCCTAGCGGGGGCCAGGTACTACGAGCAGTACTTC.

This clone turned up a few times. The rearrangement joins TRBV6-5 to TRBJ2-7; D unclear. Germline V gene lookup returns CDR1 MNHEY and CDR2 SVGAGI. The CDR3 covers 13 residues. Between the trimmed V and J ends, which lost 2 bases and 5 bases, there was a span of 10 bases. In nucleotides, the CDR3 is TGTGCCAGCAGTTACAATTGGAGAGACGAGCAGTACTTC. Translation gives CASSYNWRDEQYF.

The chain combines TRBV5-1 with TRBJ1-4, with 10 bases that match TRBD1. Germline V lookup: CDR1 SGHRS, CDR2 YFSETQ. Trimming took 4 bases from V and 8 from J; bases not matched to a gene: 5. The CDR3 contains 14 residues. In DNA, the CDR3 is TGCGCCAGCAGCCAGGACAGGGGGAGAGAAAAACTGTTTTTT. It yields the protein CASSQDRGREKLFF.

This sequence joins TRBV6-5 and TRBJ2-7; 9 nucleotides match TRBD1. Germline trimming cut 8 bases from V and 1 base from J; bases unmatched to any gene: 9. This CDR3 has 15 amino acids. The germline gives CDR1 MNHEY, CDR2 SVGAGI. CDR3 bases: TGTGCCAGCTACTCGGCGGGACAGGGATCCTACGAGCAGTACTTC. Translation: CASYSAGQGSYEQYF.

The chain carries TRBV30 and TRBJ2-5, with 8 bases fitting TRBD2. The junction had 16 bases not matched to a gene; V was cut back by 4 bases and J by 9 bases. Looked up from germline, CDR1 is GTSNPN and CDR2 is SVGIG (reference sequence). The length of the CDR3 is 15 residues. The CDR3 spells CAWIPGGRRGSAQYF. CDR3 DNA sequence: TGTGCCTGGATCCCGGGAGGGAGGCGGGGTAGTGCCCAGTACTTC.

This chain joins TRBV5-1 and TRBJ1-6, with unresolved D. V gave up 0 bases and J gave up 8 bases, with 12 bases separating them. This CDR3 is 15 amino acids long. Germline V CDR1 and CDR2: SGHRS, YFSETQ. The CDR3 here is CASSLGTVRDSPLHF. CDR3 sequence (DNA): TGCGCCAGCAGCTTGGGAACAGTCAGAGATTCACCCCTCCACTTT.

This clone was observed a few times. The V gene is TRBV18, the J gene TRBJ2-7; TRBD1 matches at 8 bases. The CDR3 sequence is 16 residues long. Germline loops: CDR1 KGHSH, CDR2 LQKENI. V lost 1 base and J lost 0; bases outside the gene matches: 5. The CDR3 region is CASSPRTGLPSYEQYF. In nucleotides, the CDR3 is TGTGCCAGCTCACCACGGACAGGGCTCCCCTCCTACGAGCAGTACTTC. The variable domain in full, completed from reference TRBV18 and TRBJ2-7, reads NAGVMQNPRHLVRRRGQEARLRCSPMKGHSHVYWYRQLPEEGLKFMVYLQKENIIDESGMPKERFSAEFPKEGPSILRIQQVVRGDSAAYFCASSPRTGLPSYEQYFGPGTRLTVT.

This sequence joins TRBV2 and TRBJ1-3; no definite D call. Trimming removed 3 bases at V and 4 bases at J, with 10 bases between. The CDR3 consists of 14 residues. Germline V gene lookup returns CDR1 SNHLY and CDR2 FYNNEI. CDR3 coding DNA: TGTGCCAGCAGTGAGCCACGAGCAGGAAACACCATATATTTT. Translating it yields CASSEPRAGNTIYF.

The V and J genes are TRBV10-3 and TRBJ1-2; 9 nucleotides agree with TRBD1. This CDR3 region has 14 residues. Germline CDR1 and CDR2: ENHRY and SYGVKD. J was trimmed by 4 bases and V by 9 bases; bases with no gene match: 9. The CDR3 coding sequence is TGTGCCATAACCCGGGACAGGGAGGGCTATGGCTACACCTTC. Protein product: CAITRDREGYGYTF.

This clone was detected only once. The rearrangement links TRBV29-1 to TRBJ1-1; D may be TRBD1 (5 bases). Per germline, CDR1 SQVTM and CDR2 ANQGSEA. V lost 2 bases to trimming and J lost 4 bases, with 11 bases between them. The CDR3 has 13 amino acids. CDR3 DNA sequence: TGCAGCGTTGAACAGGGCCCGTTCACTGAAGCTTTCTTT. It translates to CSVEQGPFTEAFF.

CDR3 nucleotide sequence: TGCGCCAGCAGCGGCGGGACCCCAGGGGATACGCAGTATTTT. Translated: CASSGGTPGDTQYF. This chain connects TRBV5-1 to TRBJ2-3, with D perhaps matching TRBD2 (6 bases). Trimming removed 4 bases at V and 6 bases at J, with 15 bases between. Germline V gene data show CDR1 as SGHRS and CDR2 as YFSETQ. The CDR3 consists of 14 residues.

The chain uses TRBV6-5 and TRBJ2-4; no clear D gene. Germline values: CDR1 MNHEY, CDR2 SVGAGI. This CDR3 contains 14 residues. The germline V and J ends were trimmed by 5 bases and 0 bases, with 8 bases remaining between them. CDR3 in amino acids: CASSEQLAKNIQYF. In DNA, the CDR3 is TGTGCCAGCAGTGAGCAGTTAGCCAAAAACATTCAGTACTTC.

This clone was picked up one time. The V and J genes are TRBV19 and TRBJ1-2, with no clear D. Trimming left V 5 bases short and J 4 bases short, with 17 bases between. In germline, CDR1 is LNHDA, CDR2 SQIVND (reference sequence). This CDR3 contains 15 residues. CDR3 bases: TGTGCCAGTAGTCTCCCCCGTTCAGCGTTCTATGGCTACACCTTC. As protein: CASSLPRSAFYGYTF.

The chain has TRBV7-9 and TRBJ1-2, with 10 nucleotides matching TRBD1. V dropped 8 bases and J dropped 8; count of bases not matched to a gene: 5. Germline V lookup: CDR1 SEHNR, CDR2 FQNEAQ (reference sequence). The CDR3 length is 12 residues. The CDR3 DNA is TGTGCCAGCTCGGACAGGGGGGGAGGCTACACCTTC. This sequence encodes CASSDRGGGYTF.

This clone was counted a single time. V and J are TRBV5-1 and TRBJ2-7, with 9 bases aligning to TRBD1. Germline V lookup: CDR1 SGHRS, CDR2 YFSETQ. V dropped 4 bases and J dropped 4; count of bases not matched to a gene: 9. This CDR3 is 15 amino acids long. The CDR3 loop reads CASSLGGQGLYEQYF. CDR3 nucleotide sequence: TGCGCCAGCAGCCTTGGGGGACAGGGACTATACGAGCAGTACTTC.

This clone was picked up one time. The V gene is TRBV6-4, the J gene TRBJ1-6; D not resolved. CDR3 length equals 13 residues. V was pared by 0 bases and J by 7 bases, with 4 bases between. Germline V gene lookup returns CDR1 MRHNA and CDR2 SNTAGT. The CDR3 region is CASSDSGNSPLHF. The CDR3 DNA is TGTGCCAGCAGTGACTCTGGGAATTCACCCCTCCACTTT.

This rearrangement joins TRBV29-1 to TRBJ2-3; 12 bases are a match to TRBD2. Per germline, CDR1 SQVTM and CDR2 ANQGSEA. Trimming took 6 bases from V and 4 from J; bases not matched to a gene: 8. This CDR3 has 15 residues. The CDR3 spells CSVNPLAGGSDTQYF. The DNA for the CDR3 is TGCAGCGTCAATCCTCTAGCGGGGGGGTCAGATACGCAGTATTTT.

The J gene is TRBJ2-5, the V gene TRBV11-2, with D possibly being TRBD1 or TRBD2 (5 bases each). From germline, CDR1 is SGHAT and CDR2 FQNNGV. The CDR3 extends over 16 amino acids. V shed 5 bases and J shed 2 bases, with 18 bases lying between them. CDR3 region: CASSPLRGRTQETQYF. For the CDR3, the DNA is TGTGCCAGCAGCCCGCTCCGGGGCCGGACGCAAGAGACCCAGTACTTC.